These 11 T cell receptor beta chains originate from one sample sequenced in a study of early T cells in non-severe SARS-CoV-2 infection. MiXCR, applied by TCRdb to the 5' RACE reads, yields one record per CDR3 protein. Of more than 70,000 distinct CDR3 sequences listed, around 12% are singletons. Sequenced input: whole blood. The receptors were gathered from an adult who was a healthcare worker with PCR-confirmed SARS-CoV-2 infection or an uninfected control (not recorded which).

The chain links TRBV27 to TRBJ2-5; 7 bases map to TRBD2. Germline lookup yields CDR1 MNHEY and CDR2 SMNVEV (reference sequence). Trimming took 5 bases from V and 6 from J; bases not matched to a gene: 6. The CDR3 covers 13 residues. As DNA, the CDR3 is TGTGCCAGCAGTGTGGGACTACTACAGACCCAGTACTTC. Encoded protein: CASSVGLLQTQYF.

There are a few counts of this clonotype. V usage is TRBV6-6 and J usage is TRBJ1-5, with TRBD1 matching 7 bases. The V and J ends lost 7 bases and 6 bases, in that order; junction bases with no gene match: 9. The germline gives CDR1 MNHNY, CDR2 SVGAGI (reference sequence). The CDR3 length is 14 residues. CDR3 loop: CASTDREVSQPQHF. CDR3 sequence (DNA): TGTGCCAGCACCGACAGGGAGGTTTCTCAGCCCCAGCATTTT.

A few counts support this clonotype. The V gene is TRBV3-1, the J gene TRBJ2-3, with D possibly TRBD1 on 5 matching bases. The CDR3 is 14 residues long. CDR1 LGHDT and CDR2 YNNKEL come from the germline V gene (reference sequence). The V end lost 4 bases, the J end lost 0 bases, and 8 bases lay between the germline ends. CDR3 in DNA: TGTGCCAGCAGCCTTGGACACAGCACAGATACGCAGTATTTT. Translating it yields CASSLGHSTDTQYF.

The J gene is TRBJ2-5, the V gene TRBV9; D assignment may be TRBD1 or TRBD2 (6 bases each). Trimming stripped 0 bases from V and 5 bases from J, with 11 bases between. The germline CDR1 and CDR2 sequences are SGDLS and YYNGEE. This CDR3 spans 14 amino acids. The CDR3 here is CASSVGRGHETQYF. As DNA, the CDR3 is TGTGCCAGCAGCGTAGGCCGGGGGCATGAGACCCAGTACTTC. The full variable domain, with the rest looked up from reference TRBV9 and TRBJ2-5, is DSGVTQTPKHLITATGQRVTLRCSPRSGDLSVYWYQQSLDQGLQFLIQYYNGEERAKGNILERFSAQQFPDLHSELNLSSLELGDSALYFCASSVGRGHETQYFGPGTRLLVL.

The gene calls are TRBV4-1 and TRBJ2-3, with 12 bases lining up with TRBD2. CDR3 size: 14 residues. Germline trimming cut 4 bases from V and 6 bases from J; bases unmatched to any gene: 2. The germline gives CDR1 MGHRA, CDR2 YSYEKL. This CDR3 reads CASSPLAGGDTQYF. The DNA of the CDR3 is TGCGCCAGCAGCCCCCTAGCGGGAGGGGATACGCAGTATTTT.

The chain is built from TRBV20-1 and TRBJ1-6, with unresolved D. From germline, CDR1 is DFQATT and CDR2 SNEGSKA (reference sequence). V was clipped by 6 bases and J by 7 bases, with 19 bases between them. This CDR3 has 15 residues. CDR3 residues: CSARAALTRNSPLHF. The CDR3, as DNA: TGCAGTGCCCGAGCGGCCCTCACCCGAAATTCACCCCTCCACTTT.

There are a few counts of this clonotype. This chain uses TRBV7-3 with TRBJ1-1; a weak D match, TRBD1 (6 bases). In germline, CDR1 is SGHTA, CDR2 FQGTGA. This CDR3 has 13 amino acids. The ends were cut back, 4 bases at V and 4 bases at J, with 10 bases in the middle. CDR3 sequence reads: CASSSGQRTEAFF. CDR3 in DNA: TGTGCCAGCAGCTCTGGACAGCGCACTGAAGCTTTCTTT.

This clonotype was counted ten times or more. The chain combines TRBV12-3 or TRBV12-4 with TRBJ2-5, with 11 bases matching TRBD2. This CDR3 is built from 14 residues. J lost 2 bases, V lost 6 bases, and 2 bases had no gene match. CDR3 in amino acids: CASSRLAGQETQYF. Written as DNA, the CDR3 is TGTGCCAGCAGCAGACTAGCGGGACAAGAGACCCAGTACTTC.

This clonotype was seen ten or more times. The V and J genes are TRBV18 and TRBJ2-5; 11 nucleotides agree with TRBD2. Germline assignment: CDR1 KGHSH and CDR2 LQKENI. The CDR3 is made up of 16 amino acids. V shed 4 bases, J shed 3 bases, and the junction held 7 bases outside the gene matches. The CDR3 is CASSRLGTSGEETQYF. The CDR3 region has the DNA TGTGCCAGCTCACGGCTCGGGACTAGCGGAGAAGAGACCCAGTACTTC.

This clonotype was counted between two and nine times. The chain carries TRBV6-6 and TRBJ2-7, with no clear D. Germline V gene sequence: CDR1 MNHNY, CDR2 SVGAGI (reference sequence). CDR3 length: 14 residues. The V end lost 4 bases, the J end lost 2 bases, and 12 bases lay between the germline ends. CDR3 nucleotide sequence: TGTGCCAGCAGTTCCCCCGGGCCCCCCTACGAGCAGTACTTC. Translated: CASSSPGPPYEQYF.

The chain joins TRBV20-1 to TRBJ2-3, with no clear D. The germline CDR1 and CDR2 sequences are DFQATT and SNEGSKA (reference sequence). The CDR3 spans 13 residues. Trimming removed 6 bases from V and 1 base from J, with 11 bases in between. The CDR3 reads CSAPAIGTDTQYF. CDR3 DNA sequence: TGCAGTGCCCCCGCTATCGGCACAGATACGCAGTATTTT.